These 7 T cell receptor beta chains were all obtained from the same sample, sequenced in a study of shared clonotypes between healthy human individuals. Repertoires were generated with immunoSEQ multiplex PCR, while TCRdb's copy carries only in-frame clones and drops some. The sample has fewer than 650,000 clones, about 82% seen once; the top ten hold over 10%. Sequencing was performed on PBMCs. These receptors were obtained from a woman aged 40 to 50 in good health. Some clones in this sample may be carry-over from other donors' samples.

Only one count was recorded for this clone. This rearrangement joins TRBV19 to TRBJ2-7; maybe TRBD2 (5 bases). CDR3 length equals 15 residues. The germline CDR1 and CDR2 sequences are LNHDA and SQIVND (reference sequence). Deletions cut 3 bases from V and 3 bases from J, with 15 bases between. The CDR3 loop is CASSIAHLGDYEQYF. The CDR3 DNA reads TGTGCCAGTAGTATCGCCCACCTCGGGGACTACGAGCAGTACTTC.

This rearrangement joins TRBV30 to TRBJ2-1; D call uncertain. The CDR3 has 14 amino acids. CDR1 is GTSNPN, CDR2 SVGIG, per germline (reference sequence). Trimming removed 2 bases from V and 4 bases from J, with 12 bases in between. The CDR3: CAWSPAPRYNEQFF. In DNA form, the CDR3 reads TGTGCCTGGAGTCCCGCCCCAAGGTACAATGAGCAGTTCTTC.

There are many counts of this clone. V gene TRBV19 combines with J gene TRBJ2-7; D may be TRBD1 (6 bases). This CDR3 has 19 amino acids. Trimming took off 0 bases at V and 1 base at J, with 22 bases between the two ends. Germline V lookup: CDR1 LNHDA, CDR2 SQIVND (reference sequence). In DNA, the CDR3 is TGTGCCAGTAGTATAGATCCGTCTCCCGACAGGACGACGTCCTACGAGCAGTACTTC. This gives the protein CASSIDPSPDRTTSYEQYF.

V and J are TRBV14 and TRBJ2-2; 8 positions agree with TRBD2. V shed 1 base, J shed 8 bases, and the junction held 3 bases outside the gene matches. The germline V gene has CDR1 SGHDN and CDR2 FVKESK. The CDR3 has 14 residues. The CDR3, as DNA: TGTGCCAGCAGCCAAGGACTAGCGCGGGGGGAGCTGTTTTTT. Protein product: CASSQGLARGELFF.

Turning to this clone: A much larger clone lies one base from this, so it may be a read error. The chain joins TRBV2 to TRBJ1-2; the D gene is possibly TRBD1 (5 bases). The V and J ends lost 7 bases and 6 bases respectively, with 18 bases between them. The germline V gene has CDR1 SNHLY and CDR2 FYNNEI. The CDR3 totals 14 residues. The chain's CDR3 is CASKHRGRGDGYTF. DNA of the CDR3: TGTGCCAGCAAGCACCGGGGACGGGGGGATGGCTACACCTTC. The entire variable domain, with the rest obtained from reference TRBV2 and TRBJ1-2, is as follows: EPEVTQTPSHQVTQMGQEVILRCVPISNHLYFYWYRQILGQKVEFLVSFYNNEISEKSEIFDDQFSVERPDGSNFTLKIRSTKLEDSAMYFCASKHRGRGDGYTFGSGTRLTVV.

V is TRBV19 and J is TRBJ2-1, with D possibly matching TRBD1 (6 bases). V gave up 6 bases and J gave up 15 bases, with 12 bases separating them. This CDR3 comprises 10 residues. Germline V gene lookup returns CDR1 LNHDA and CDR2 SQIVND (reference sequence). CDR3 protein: CASRGDITFF. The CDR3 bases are TGTGCCAGTAGAGGGGACATTACGTTCTTC.

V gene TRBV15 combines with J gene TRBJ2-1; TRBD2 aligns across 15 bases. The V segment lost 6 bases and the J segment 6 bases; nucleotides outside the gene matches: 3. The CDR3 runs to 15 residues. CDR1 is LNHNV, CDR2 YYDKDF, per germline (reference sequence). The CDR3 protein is CATRRTSGRVNEQFF. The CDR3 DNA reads TGTGCCACCAGGCGGACTAGCGGGAGGGTCAATGAGCAGTTCTTC.